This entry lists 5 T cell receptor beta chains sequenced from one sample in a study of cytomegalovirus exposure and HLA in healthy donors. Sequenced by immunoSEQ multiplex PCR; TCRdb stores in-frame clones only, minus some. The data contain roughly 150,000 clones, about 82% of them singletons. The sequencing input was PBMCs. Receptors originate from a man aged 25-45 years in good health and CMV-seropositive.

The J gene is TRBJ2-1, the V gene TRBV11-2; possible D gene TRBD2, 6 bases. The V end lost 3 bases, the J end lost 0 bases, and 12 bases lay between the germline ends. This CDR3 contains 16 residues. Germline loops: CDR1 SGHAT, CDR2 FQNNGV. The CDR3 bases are TGTGCCAGCAGCTTGGAGGGCCCTGGCTCCTACAATGAGCAGTTCTTC. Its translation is CASSLEGPGSYNEQFF. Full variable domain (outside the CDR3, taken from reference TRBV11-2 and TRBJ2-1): EAGVAQSPRYKIIEKRQSVAFWCNPISGHATLYWYQQILGQGPKLLIQFQNNGVVDDSQLPKDRFSAERLKGVDSTLKIQPAKLEDSAVYLCASSLEGPGSYNEQFFGPGTRLTVL.

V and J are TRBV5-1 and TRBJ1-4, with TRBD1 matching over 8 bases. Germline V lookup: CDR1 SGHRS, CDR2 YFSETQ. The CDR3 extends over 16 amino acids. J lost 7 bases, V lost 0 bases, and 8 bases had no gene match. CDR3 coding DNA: TGCGCCAGCAGCTTGGGCGGCGGACAGGGAGGTGAAAAACTGTTTTTT. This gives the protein CASSLGGGQGGEKLFF.

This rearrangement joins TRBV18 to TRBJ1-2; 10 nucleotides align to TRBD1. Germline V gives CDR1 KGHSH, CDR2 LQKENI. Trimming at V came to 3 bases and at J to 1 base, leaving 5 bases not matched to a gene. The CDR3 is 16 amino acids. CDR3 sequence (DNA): TGTGCCAGCTCACCTCCTGGGACAGGGGTTAACTATGGCTACACCTTC. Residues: CASSPPGTGVNYGYTF.

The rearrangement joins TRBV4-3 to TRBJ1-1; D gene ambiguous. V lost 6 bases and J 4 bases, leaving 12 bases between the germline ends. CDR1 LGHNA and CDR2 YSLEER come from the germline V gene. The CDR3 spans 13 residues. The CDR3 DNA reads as TGCGCCAGCAGGGCAGGCTATTCCACTGAAGCTTTCTTT. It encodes CASRAGYSTEAFF.

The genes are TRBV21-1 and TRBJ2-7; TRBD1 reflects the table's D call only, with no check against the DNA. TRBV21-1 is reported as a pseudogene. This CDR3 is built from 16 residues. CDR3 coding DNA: TGTGCCAGCAGCTCGGACAGAAGAATGGTCATCTACGAGCAGTACTTC. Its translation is CASSSDRRMVIYEQYF.